The sequence of this T cell receptor (beta chain) was determined in a study of control samples from healthy donors and cancer patients (TCRdb year 2020). Taken from the germline V gene, the CDR1 and CDR2 loops are MNHEY and SVGEGT. CDR3 length: 15 amino acids, cysteine to phenylalanine. Solely the CDR3 DNA is kept, with 45 bases framed from the first base. Trimming takes 4 bases off V and 4 bases off J; junction bases not matched to a gene: 7. Notes on this clone: Its antigen is unknown. No clone much larger than this one lies a single base away; base qualities are absent.

Libraries were made using the immunoSEQ multiplex PCR assay. Sourced from immuneACCESS, this table was stored by TCRdb with only in-frame sequences that have V and J called. A share of the clones is absent; for the studies checked, an unresolved V gene accounts for under half, and the remainder has no known explanation. The sample data list 65,000 to 100,000 clones, and roughly 89% of these were observed just once. The top ten clones comprise approximately 16% of the sample. This chain joins TRBV6-2 or TRBV6-3 to TRBJ1-5, with TRBD1 matching 7 junction bases. The sample consisted of blood. The clonotype was recovered from a man aged 50 to 60 in good health. The sequenced DNA is TGTGCCAGCAGTTCGGGACAGTTAGGGAATCAGCCCCAGCATTTT. Its translation reads: CASSSGQLGNQPQHF.